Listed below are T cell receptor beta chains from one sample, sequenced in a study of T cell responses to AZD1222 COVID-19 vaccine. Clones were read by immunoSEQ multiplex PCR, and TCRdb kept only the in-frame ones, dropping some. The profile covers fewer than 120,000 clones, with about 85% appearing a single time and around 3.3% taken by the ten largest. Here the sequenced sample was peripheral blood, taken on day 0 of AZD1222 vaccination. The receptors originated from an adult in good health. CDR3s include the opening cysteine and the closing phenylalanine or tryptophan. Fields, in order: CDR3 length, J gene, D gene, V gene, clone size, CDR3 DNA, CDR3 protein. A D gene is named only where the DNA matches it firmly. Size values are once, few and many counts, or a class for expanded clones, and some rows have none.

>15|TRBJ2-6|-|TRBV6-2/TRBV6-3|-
TGTGCCAGCAGTAACTCGTTCTCTGGGGCCAACGTCCTGACTTTC
CASSNSFSGANVLTF
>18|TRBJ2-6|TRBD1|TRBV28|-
TGTGCCAGCAGTCGGCCCGGGACAGGGGGCTCTGGGGCCAACGTCCTGACTTTC
CASSRPGTGGSGANVLTF
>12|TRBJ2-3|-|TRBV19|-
TGTGCCAGTACCGCACAGGGAGATACGCAGTATTTT
CASTAQGDTQYF
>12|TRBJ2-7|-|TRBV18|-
TGTGCCAGCTCACCGACATCACCGGAGCAGTACTTC
CASSPTSPEQYF
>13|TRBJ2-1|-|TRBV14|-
TGTGCCAGCAGCCAAGATCCGGGCAGGGAGCAGTTCTTC
CASSQDPGREQFF
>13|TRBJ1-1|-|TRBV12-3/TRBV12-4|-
TGTGCCAGCTTTTTCCAGCCGAACACTGAAGCTTTCTTT
CASFFQPNTEAFF
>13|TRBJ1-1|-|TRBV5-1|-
TGCGCCAGCAGCTTGGGGGGGAACACTGAAGCTTTCTTT
CASSLGGNTEAFF
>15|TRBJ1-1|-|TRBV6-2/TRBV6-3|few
TGTGCCAGCAGTAGGGCCCTGGGGCAGGGCACTGAAGCTTTCTTT
CASSRALGQGTEAFF
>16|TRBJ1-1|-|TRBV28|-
TGTGCCAGCAGTTTACGCAGGGCCCTCATGAACACTGAAGCTTTCTTT
CASSLRRALMNTEAFF
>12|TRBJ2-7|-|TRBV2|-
TGTGCCAGCACCCTAGAACGGTACGAGCAGTACTTC
CASTLERYEQYF
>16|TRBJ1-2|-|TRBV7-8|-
TGTGCCAGCAGCTCTGGACAGCGTCCCCCAAACTATGGCTACACCTTC
CASSSGQRPPNYGYTF
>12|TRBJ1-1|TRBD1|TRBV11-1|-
TGTGCCAGCACCCAGGGGGGGCTGCGAGCTTTCTTT
CASTQGGLRAFF
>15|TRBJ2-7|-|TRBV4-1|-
TGCGCCAGCAGCCAAGGACGGACGAACTCCTACGAGCAGTACTTC
CASSQGRTNSYEQYF
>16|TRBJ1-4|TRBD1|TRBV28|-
TGTGCCAGCAATCAGGACAGGGGGTCTACTAATGAAAAACTGTTTTTT
CASNQDRGSTNEKLFF
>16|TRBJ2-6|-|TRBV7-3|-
TGTGCCAGCAGCTTATCAGGGGCGCACGGGGCCAACGTCCTGACTTTC
CASSLSGAHGANVLTF
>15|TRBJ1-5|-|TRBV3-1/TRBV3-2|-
TGTGCCAGCAGCCAAGATGATCAGGGGTTTCAGCCCCAGCATTTT
CASSQDDQGFQPQHF
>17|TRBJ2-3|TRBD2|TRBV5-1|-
TGCGCCAGCAGCGCTCGACTAGCGGGGGGGAGCACAGATACGCAGTATTTT
CASSARLAGGSTDTQYF
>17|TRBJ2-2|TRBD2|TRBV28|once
TGTGCCATCCCCGGGACTAGCGGTACCCGCGGCACCGGGGAGCTGTTTTTT
CAIPGTSGTRGTGELFF
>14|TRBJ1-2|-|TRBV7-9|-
TGTGCCAGCAGCCCCCCCTGGGGGGGAGATGGCTACACCTTC
CASSPPWGGDGYTF
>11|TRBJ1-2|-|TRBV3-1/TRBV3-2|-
TGTGCCAGCAGCCAAGAGTCTGGCTACACCTTC
CASSQESGYTF
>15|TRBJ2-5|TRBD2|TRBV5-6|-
TGTGCCAGCAGCTTCGACGGGAGGGCCGGGGAGACCCAGTACTTC
CASSFDGRAGETQYF
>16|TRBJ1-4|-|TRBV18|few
TGTGCCAGCTCCCCGGGAGGCGCCGGTGGGGGTGAAAAACTGTTTTTT
CASSPGGAGGGEKLFF
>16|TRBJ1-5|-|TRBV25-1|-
TGTGCCAGCAGTCCGGCCCGGGGGATAAGCAATCAGCCCCAGCATTTT
CASSPARGISNQPQHF
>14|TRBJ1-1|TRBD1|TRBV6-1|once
TGTGCCAGCAGCGGTGGACAGGGAAGGTTAAGGGCTTTCTTT
CASSGGQGRLRAFF
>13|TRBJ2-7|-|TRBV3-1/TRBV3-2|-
TGTGCCAGCAGCCAAGATCTTGTTTACGAGCAGTACTTC
CASSQDLVYEQYF
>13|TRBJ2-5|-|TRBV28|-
TGTGCCAGCAGTTTACCGGTTGGGGAGACCCAGTACTTC
CASSLPVGETQYF
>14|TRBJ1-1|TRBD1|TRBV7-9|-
TGTGCCAGCAGAGAGGGACAGGGGAACACTGAAGCTTTCTTT
CASREGQGNTEAFF
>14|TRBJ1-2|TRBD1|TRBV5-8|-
TGTGCCAGCAGACGACCGGGACAGGGCTATGGCTACACCTTC
CASRRPGQGYGYTF
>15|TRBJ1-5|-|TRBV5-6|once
TGTGCCAGCAGCTTGGCAGGGGTGGTAAGTCAGCCCCAGCATTTT
CASSLAGVVSQPQHF
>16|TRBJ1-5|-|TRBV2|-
TGTGCCAGCTCCGGGAGGACCGAAGGTAGCAATCAGCCCCAGCATTTT
CASSGRTEGSNQPQHF
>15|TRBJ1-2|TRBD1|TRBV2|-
TGTGCCAGCAGACAGGGGGCACTAAGGGGCTATGGCTACACCTTC
CASRQGALRGYGYTF
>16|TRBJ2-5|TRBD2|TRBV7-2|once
TGTGCCAGCAGCTCCGACACTCTAGCGGGACAAGAGACCCAGTACTTC
CASSSDTLAGQETQYF
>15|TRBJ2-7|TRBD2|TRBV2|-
TGTGCCAGCAGTGGGGGACTAGCGGGCACCTACGAGCAGTACTTC
CASSGGLAGTYEQYF
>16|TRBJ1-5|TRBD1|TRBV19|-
TGTGCCAGTACAAACCTCCGGGACAGCCTAAATCAGCCCCAGCATTTT
CASTNLRDSLNQPQHF
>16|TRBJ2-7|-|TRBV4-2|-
TGTGCCAGCAGCCAAAATACGGGGGGCGCCTTCTACGAGCAGTACTTC
CASSQNTGGAFYEQYF
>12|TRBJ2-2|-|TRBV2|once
TGTGCCAGTCGGAGGGGGGAGGGGGAGCTGTTTTTT
CASRRGEGELFF
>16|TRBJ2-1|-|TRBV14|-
TGTGCCAGCAGCCAGGCTAGGGCGGACTCCTACAATGAGCAGTTCTTC
CASSQARADSYNEQFF